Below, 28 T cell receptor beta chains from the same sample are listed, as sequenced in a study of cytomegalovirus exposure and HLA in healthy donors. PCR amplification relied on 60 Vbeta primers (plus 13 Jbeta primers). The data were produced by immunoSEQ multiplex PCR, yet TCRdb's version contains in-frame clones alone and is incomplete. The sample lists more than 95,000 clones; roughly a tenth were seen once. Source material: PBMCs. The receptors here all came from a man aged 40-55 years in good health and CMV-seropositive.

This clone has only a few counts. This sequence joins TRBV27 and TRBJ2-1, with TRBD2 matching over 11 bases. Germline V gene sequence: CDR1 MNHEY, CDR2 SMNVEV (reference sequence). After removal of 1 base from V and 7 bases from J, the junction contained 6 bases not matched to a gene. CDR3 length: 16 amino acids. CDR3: CASSLYTSGSGNEQFF. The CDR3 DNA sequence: TGTGCCAGCAGTTTATATACTAGCGGGAGTGGTAATGAGCAGTTCTTC.

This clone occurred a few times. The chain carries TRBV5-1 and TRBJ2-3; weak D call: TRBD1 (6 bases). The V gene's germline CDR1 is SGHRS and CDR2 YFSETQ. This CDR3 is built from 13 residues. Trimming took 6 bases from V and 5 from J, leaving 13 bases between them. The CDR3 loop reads CASNNEGGDTQYF. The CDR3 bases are TGCGCCAGCAACAATGAAGGGGGAGATACGCAGTATTTT. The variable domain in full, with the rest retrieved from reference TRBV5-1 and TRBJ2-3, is KAGVTQTPRYLIKTRGQQVTLSCSPISGHRSVSWYQQTPGQGLQFLFEYFSETQRNKGNFPGRFSGRQFSNSRSEMNVSTLELGDSALYLCASNNEGGDTQYFGPGTRLTVL.

The CDR3 loop reads CAISVDRDGETQYF. The DNA for the CDR3 is TGTGCCATCAGTGTAGACAGGGATGGAGAGACCCAGTACTTC. V gene TRBV10-3 combines with J gene TRBJ2-5; 7 bases are shared with TRBD1. CDR1 is ENHRY and CDR2 is SYGVKD in the germline V gene. Losses at the gene ends were 4 bases for V and 4 bases for J; bases not matched to a gene: 6. The CDR3 totals 14 residues.

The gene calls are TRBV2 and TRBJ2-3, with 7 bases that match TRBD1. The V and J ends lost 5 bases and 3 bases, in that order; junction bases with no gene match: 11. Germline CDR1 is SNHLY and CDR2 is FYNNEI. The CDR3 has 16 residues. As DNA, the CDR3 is TGTGCCAGCAGTCGAGGGGGCGGGCCCTTGACAGATACGCAGTATTTT. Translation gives CASSRGGGPLTDTQYF.

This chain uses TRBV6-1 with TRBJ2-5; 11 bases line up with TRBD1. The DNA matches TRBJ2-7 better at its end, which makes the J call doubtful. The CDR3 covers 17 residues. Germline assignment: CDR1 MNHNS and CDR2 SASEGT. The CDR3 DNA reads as TGTGCCAGCAGTGACGGGACAGGGGGAATGAGCTCCTACGAGCAGTACTTC. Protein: CASSDGTGGMSSYEQYF.

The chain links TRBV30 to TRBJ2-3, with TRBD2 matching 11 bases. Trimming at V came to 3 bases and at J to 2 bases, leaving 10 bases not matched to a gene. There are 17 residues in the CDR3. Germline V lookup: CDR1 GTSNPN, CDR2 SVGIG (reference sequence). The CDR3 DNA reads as TGTGCCTGGAGCCTGTCTAGCGGGAGGACTTCCACAGATACGCAGTATTTT. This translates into CAWSLSSGRTSTDTQYF.

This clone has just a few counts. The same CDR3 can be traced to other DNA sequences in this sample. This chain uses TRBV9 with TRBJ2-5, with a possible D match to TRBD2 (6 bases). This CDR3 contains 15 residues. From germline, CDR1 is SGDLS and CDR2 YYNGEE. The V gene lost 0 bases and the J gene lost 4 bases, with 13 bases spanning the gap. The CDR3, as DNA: TGTGCCAGCAGCGTAGTCCCGGGAGAGGGAGAGACCCAGTACTTC. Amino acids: CASSVVPGEGETQYF. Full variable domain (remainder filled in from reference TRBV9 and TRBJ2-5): DSGVTQTPKHLITATGQRVTLRCSPRSGDLSVYWYQQSLDQGLQFLIQYYNGEERAKGNILERFSAQQFPDLHSELNLSSLELGDSALYFCASSVVPGEGETQYFGPGTRLLVL.

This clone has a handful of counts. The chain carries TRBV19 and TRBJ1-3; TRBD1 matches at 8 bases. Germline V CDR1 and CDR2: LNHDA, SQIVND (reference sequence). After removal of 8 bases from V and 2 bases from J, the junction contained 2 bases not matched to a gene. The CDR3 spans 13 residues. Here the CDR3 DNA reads TGTGCCAGTCCGACAGGGGCTGGAAACACCATATATTTT. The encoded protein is CASPTGAGNTIYF.

The CDR3 DNA sequence: TGTGCCAGTAGACGTATAGGGACTAGCGGTAGCACAGATACGCAGTATTTT. It encodes CASRRIGTSGSTDTQYF. V gene TRBV19 combines with J gene TRBJ2-3, with TRBD2 matching 11 bases. This CDR3 comprises 17 residues. V lost 6 bases and J lost 0; bases outside the gene matches: 8. Germline V gene lookup returns CDR1 LNHDA and CDR2 SQIVND (reference sequence).

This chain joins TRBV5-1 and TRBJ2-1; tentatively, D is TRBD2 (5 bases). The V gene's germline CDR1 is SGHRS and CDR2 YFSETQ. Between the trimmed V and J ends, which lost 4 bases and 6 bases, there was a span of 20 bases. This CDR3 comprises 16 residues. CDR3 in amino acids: CASSRVDSNAINEQFF. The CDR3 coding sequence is TGCGCCAGCAGCCGGGTGGACTCCAACGCGATCAATGAGCAGTTCTTC. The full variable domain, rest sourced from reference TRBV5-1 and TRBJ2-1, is KAGVTQTPRYLIKTRGQQVTLSCSPISGHRSVSWYQQTPGQGLQFLFEYFSETQRNKGNFPGRFSGRQFSNSRSEMNVSTLELGDSALYLCASSRVDSNAINEQFFGPGTRLTVL.

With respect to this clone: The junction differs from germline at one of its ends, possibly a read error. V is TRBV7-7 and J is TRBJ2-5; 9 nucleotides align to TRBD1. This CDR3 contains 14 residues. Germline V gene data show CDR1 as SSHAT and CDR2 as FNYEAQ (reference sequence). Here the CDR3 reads CASSPGQGRGEQYF. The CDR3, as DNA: TGTGCTAGCAGCCCGGGACAGGGACGCGGGGAGCAGTACTTC. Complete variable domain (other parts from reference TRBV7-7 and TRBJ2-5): GAGVSQSPRYKVTKRGQDVTLRCDPISSHATLYWYQQALGQGPEFLTYFNYEAQPDKSGLPSDRFSAERPEGSISTLTIQRTEQRDSAMYRCASSPGQGRGEQYFGPGTRLLVL.

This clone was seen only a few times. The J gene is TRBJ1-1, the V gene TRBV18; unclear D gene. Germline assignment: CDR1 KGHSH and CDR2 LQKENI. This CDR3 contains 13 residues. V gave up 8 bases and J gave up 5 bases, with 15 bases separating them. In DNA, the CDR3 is TGTGCCAGCAAGTCTTCAGGAAATACTGAAGCTTTCTTT. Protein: CASKSSGNTEAFF.

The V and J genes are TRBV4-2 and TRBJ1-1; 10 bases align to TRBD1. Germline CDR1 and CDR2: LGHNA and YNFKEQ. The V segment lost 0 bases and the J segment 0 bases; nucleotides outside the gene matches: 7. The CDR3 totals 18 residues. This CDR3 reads CASSQDPGQGFVNTEAFF. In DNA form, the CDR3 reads TGTGCCAGCAGCCAAGATCCGGGACAGGGGTTTGTGAACACTGAAGCTTTCTTT.

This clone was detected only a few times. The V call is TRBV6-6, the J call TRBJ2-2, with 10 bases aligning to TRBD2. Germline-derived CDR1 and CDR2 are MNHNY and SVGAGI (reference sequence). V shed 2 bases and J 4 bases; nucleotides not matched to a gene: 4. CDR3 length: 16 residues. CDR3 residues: CASSYPTSGATGELFF. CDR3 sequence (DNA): TGTGCCAGCAGTTACCCCACTAGCGGGGCCACCGGGGAGCTGTTTTTT.

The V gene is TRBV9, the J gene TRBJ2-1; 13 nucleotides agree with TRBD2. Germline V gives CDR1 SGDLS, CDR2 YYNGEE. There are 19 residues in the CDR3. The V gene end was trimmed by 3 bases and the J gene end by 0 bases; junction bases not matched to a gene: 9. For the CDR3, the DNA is TGTGCCAGCAGCGACGGACTAGCGGGGGACGGGAGCTCCTACAATGAGCAGTTCTTC. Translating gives CASSDGLAGDGSSYNEQFF.

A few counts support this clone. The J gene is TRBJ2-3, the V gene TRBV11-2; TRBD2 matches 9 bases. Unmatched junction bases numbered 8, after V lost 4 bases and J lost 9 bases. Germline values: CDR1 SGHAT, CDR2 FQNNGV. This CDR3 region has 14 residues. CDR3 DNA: TGTGCCAGCAGCTCCCTAGCGGGGTCCCACACGCAGTATTTT. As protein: CASSSLAGSHTQYF.

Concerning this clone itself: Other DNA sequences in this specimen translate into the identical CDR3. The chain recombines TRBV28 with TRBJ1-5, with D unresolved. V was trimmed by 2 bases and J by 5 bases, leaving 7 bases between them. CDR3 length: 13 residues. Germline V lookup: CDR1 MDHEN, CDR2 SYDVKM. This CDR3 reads CASSLRRYQPQHF. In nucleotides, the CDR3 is TGTGCCAGCAGTTTAAGGAGGTATCAGCCCCAGCATTTT.

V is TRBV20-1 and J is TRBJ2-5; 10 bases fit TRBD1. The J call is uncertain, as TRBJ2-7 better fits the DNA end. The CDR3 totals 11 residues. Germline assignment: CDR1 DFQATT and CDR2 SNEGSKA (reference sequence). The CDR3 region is CSGTGGYEQYF. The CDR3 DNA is TGCAGTGGGACAGGGGGCTACGAGCAGTACTTC.

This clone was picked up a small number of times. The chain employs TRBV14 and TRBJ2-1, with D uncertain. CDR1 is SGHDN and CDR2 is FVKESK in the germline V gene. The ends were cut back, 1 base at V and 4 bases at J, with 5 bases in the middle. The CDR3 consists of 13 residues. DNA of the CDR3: TGTGCCAGCAGCCAAGGCAGTTACAATGAGCAGTTCTTC. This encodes CASSQGSYNEQFF.

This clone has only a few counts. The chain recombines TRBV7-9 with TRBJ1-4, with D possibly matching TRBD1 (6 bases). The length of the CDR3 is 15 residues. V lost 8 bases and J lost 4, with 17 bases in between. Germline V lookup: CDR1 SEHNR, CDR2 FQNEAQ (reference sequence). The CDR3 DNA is TGTGCCAGCGTAGGGGACACCGCTGTTAATGAAAAACTGTTTTTT. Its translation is CASVGDTAVNEKLFF.

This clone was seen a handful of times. CDR3 residues: CASSPDLQGNGYTF. The CDR3 region has the DNA TGTGCCAGCTCACCAGACTTGCAGGGGAATGGCTACACCTTC. The J gene is TRBJ1-2, the V gene TRBV18, with D perhaps matching TRBD1 (6 bases). This CDR3 is 14 amino acids long. Germline values: CDR1 KGHSH, CDR2 LQKENI. The V and J ends lost 2 bases and 6 bases respectively, with 13 bases between them.

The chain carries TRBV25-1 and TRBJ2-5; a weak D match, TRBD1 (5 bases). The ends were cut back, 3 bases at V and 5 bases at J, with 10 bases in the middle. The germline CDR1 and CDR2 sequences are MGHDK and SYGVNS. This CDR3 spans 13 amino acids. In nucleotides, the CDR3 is TGTGCCAGCAGTGACAGGGTTGGGGAGACCCAGTACTTC. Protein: CASSDRVGETQYF.

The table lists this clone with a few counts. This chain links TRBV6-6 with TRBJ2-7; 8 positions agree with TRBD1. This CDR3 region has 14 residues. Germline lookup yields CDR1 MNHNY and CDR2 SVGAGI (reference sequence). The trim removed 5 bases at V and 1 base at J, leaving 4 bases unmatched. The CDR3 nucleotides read TGTGCCAGCAGTCGGGACAGGAAATCCTACGAGCAGTACTTC. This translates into CASSRDRKSYEQYF.

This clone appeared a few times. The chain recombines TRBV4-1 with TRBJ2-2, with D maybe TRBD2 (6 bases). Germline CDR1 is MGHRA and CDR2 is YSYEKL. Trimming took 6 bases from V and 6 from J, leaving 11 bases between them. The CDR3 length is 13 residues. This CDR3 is CASRDYGAGELFF. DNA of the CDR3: TGCGCCAGCAGGGACTATGGGGCCGGGGAGCTGTTTTTT.

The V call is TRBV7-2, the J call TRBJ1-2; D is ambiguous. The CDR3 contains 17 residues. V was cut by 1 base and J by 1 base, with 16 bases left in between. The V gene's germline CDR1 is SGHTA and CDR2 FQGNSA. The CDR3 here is CASSLGGLGSLNYGYTF. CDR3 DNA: TGTGCCAGCAGCTTAGGGGGTCTAGGGAGCCTTAACTATGGCTACACCTTC.

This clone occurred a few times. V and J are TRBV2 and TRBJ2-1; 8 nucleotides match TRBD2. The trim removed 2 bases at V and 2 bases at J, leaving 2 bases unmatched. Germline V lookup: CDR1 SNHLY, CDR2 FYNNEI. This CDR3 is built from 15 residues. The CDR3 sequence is CASSELAGTYNEQFF. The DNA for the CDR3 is TGTGCCAGCAGTGAACTAGCGGGCACCTACAATGAGCAGTTCTTC. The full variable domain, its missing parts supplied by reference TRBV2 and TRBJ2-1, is EPEVTQTPSHQVTQMGQEVILRCVPISNHLYFYWYRQILGQKVEFLVSFYNNEISEKSEIFDDQFSVERPDGSNFTLKIRSTKLEDSAMYFCASSELAGTYNEQFFGPGTRLTVL.

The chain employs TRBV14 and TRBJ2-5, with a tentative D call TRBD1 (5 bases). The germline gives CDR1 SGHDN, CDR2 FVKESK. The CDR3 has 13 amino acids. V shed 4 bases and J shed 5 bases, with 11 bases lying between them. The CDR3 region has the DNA TGTGCCAGCAGCCTCGGAAGGGGCGAGACCCAGTACTTC. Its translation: CASSLGRGETQYF.

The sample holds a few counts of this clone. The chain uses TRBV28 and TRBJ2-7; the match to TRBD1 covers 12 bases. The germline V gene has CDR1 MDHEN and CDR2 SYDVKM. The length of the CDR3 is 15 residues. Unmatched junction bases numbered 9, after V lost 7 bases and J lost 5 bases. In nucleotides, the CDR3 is TGTGCCAGCATTTATTCCGGGACAGGGGGCAACGAGCAGTACTTC. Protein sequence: CASIYSGTGGNEQYF.